This T cell receptor beta chain was identified in a study of precursors of human CD4 cytotoxic T cells listed by TCRdb under 2018. A note on the overall study: In total, 13 to 15 donors contributed CD4+ memory subsets to the bulk TCR-seq analysis. Sequences for both the TCRalpha and TCRbeta chains came out of the TCR-seq analysis of some 14 donors (table S7). General findings and caveats noted by the study authors: IL-7Rhigh and IL-7R- TEMRA subsets showed more restricted TCR repertoires, with lower diversity and more expanded clonotypes, than TCM and TEM subsets. The authors noted that a human observational design cannot definitively establish the direction of differentiation between precursor and effector cells. Expanded effector clonotypes accounted for a larger share of IL-7Rhigh TEMRA clonotypes than of TEM or TCM clonotypes. Some bulk TCR-seq comparisons included only about 95% of the 14 donors, suggesting not every subset was available for every donor.

Bulk UMI-based TCR sequencing was performed on four sorted CD4+ memory subsets (TCM, TEM, IL-7Rhigh TEMRA, IL-7R- TEMRA) to test a precursor-effector relationship among CD4 cytotoxic T cells. The cells came from peripheral blood mononuclear cells that had been isolated from human blood. As a fraction of the sample, this clonotype is large (0.1 to 1%). Its antigen is unknown. Base qualities are not provided; no much larger clone lies one nucleotide away. The sequencing machine was an Illumina MiSeq. Per the source publication's procedure: Repertoire diversity was measured with the Shannon-Wiener index computed in VDJtools. TCRbeta clonotypes with a clonotype frequency of at least 3 were defined as expanded. TCRdb took the public reads, trimmed them with fastp at Q25, ran MiXCR for clone calling and kept in-frame beta chains. Duplicate CDR3 protein sequences are folded into a single record with the most common DNA and genes. V and J calls and clone size were set by TCRdb, not the authors. The sample table contains approximately 350 distinct CDR3 sequences; only one count was recorded for 22% of them. Just over 40% of the sample is taken by the ten largest.

The CDR3 has 12 amino acids, counting the end cysteine and phenylalanine. Solely the CDR3 DNA is kept, with 36 bases framed from the first base. Based on the germline V gene, the CDR1 and CDR2 sequences are SGHAT and FQNNGV. V drops 0 bases and J drops 10 bases, leaving 7 bases in between. The sequenced sample consisted of memory CD4+ T cells from blood (PBMCs). This receptor chain uses TRBV11-2 and TRBJ2-1, with an unclear D gene assignment. This TCR was recovered from a human donor in good health. DNA sequence: TGTGCCAGCAGCTTAGATAGGACGGAGCAGTTCTTC. This translates into CASSLDRTEQFF.